The text below deals with one TCR beta chain. The CDR3 extends over 16 amino acids. Germline loops: CDR1 LGHDT, CDR2 YNNKEL (reference sequence). J lost 3 bases, V lost 0 bases, and 4 bases had no gene match. This record belongs to a study of blood T cell repertoires in COVID-19. As originally analysed: Amplified reference gene primers provided the basis for estimating nucleated cell counts. Sequencing used immunoSEQ multiplex PCR; TCRdb keeps in-frame clones, though not all of them. V and J calls and clone size are given by that table; D and trimming were obtained from the DNA. The table shows 100,000 or so clones, with less than 90% occurring only once.

The specimen was peripheral blood. The rearrangement links TRBV3-1 (or the pseudogene TRBV3-2) to TRBJ2-7, with 11 bases identical to TRBD1. The clonotype was recovered from a man between 60 and 70 years old with acute or convalescent COVID-19. CDR3 sequence: CASSQDSGTGGYEQYF. DNA of the CDR3: TGTGCCAGCAGCCAAGATTCGGGGACAGGGGGCTACGAGCAGTACTTC.